This T cell receptor beta chain was identified during a study of glioma-infiltrating T cells after dendritic cell vaccination. Background on the study: Three intradermal dendritic cell vaccine injections were given every two weeks.

V was clipped by 6 bases and J by 5 bases; unmatched bases: 1. This CDR3 region has 13 residues. Germline loops: CDR1 MGHDK, CDR2 SYGVNS. In its sample, this clone was seen once. The PCR used 60 V beta and 13 J beta primers. The data were produced by immunoSEQ multiplex PCR, yet TCRdb's version contains in-frame clones alone and is incomplete. The sample includes around 97,000 clones, roughly 76% of them seen just once. Selection required adequate fresh-frozen tumor tissue plus more than two years' survival data. This TCR came from a human donor with glioblastoma. The sequences come from blood, collected before dendritic cell vaccination. This chain uses TRBV25-1 with TRBJ2-2, with 9 nucleotides matching TRBD2. CDR3 nucleotide sequence: TGTGCCAGCAGGCGGGGGGGAACCGGGGAGCTGTTTTTT. It translates to CASRRGGTGELFF.